The clone carrying this T cell receptor (beta chain) has only a few counts. Its antigen is not identified. This CDR3 contains 17 residues. Trimming at V came to 7 bases and at J to 3 bases, leaving 12 bases not matched to a gene. Germline V lookup: CDR1 MNHNY, CDR2 SVGAGI (reference sequence). This specimen comes from a study of T cell repertoires in cytomegalovirus infection. Study summary: It was the public TCR beta signatures that indicated both CMV infection and matching HLA type. Notes on the study in general: The ex vivo response was dominated by HLA-C-restricted CMV-specific TCR beta clonotypes. Cumulated frequencies of public TCR beta families served to identify carriers of CMV plus the relevant HLA.

Using its own MiXCR run on the reads, TCRdb lists one record per CDR3 protein. The sample lists roughly 230,000 distinct CDR3 sequences, 20% to 25% occurring once. Sequencing used CD8+ T cells from PBMCs. The chain employs TRBV6-6 and TRBJ2-1; 10 bases align to TRBD1. The origin of this receptor is a human donor in good health (CMV status not recorded). Some clones in this sample may be carry-over from other donors' samples. The CDR3 spells CASTLTTGQGNYNEQFF. The CDR3 DNA reads TGTGCCAGCACCCTCACAACGGGACAGGGGAACTACAATGAGCAGTTCTTC.